The clone carrying this TCR beta chain showed up just a few times. The antigen is unknown. The entry originates in a study of T cell responses to AZD1222 COVID-19 vaccine. Study-level points and caveats: Repertoire collection took place solely once the T cell response had peaked.

Clones were sequenced by immunoSEQ multiplex PCR, and TCRdb holds only the in-frame ones, with some missing. The table records approximately 110,000 clones, around 90% of them present only once. The CDR3 runs 17 residues. Germline-derived CDR1 and CDR2 are SGHVS and FQNEAQ. Trimming took off 1 base at V and 8 bases at J, with 18 bases between the two ends. The rearrangement uses TRBV7-8 and TRBJ1-6; the D gene is possibly TRBD1 (6 bases). The sequenced sample was peripheral blood, obtained on day 0 of AZD1222 vaccination. This receptor was taken from an adult in good health. The CDR3: CASSLVLTGMTDSPLHF. CDR3 bases: TGTGCCAGCAGCTTAGTCCTTACAGGGATGACGGATTCACCCCTCCACTTT.